These 3 T cell receptor beta chains originate from one sample sequenced in a study of shared clonotypes between healthy human individuals. The table came from immunoSEQ multiplex PCR; TCRdb's copy has only in-frame clones and leaves some out. Here the sample spans 640,000 or so clones, approximately 79% being singletons. The sample taken for sequencing was memory CD4+ T cells sorted from blood. Subset in this sample: CD45RA-negative fraction. The source is a woman between 25 and 40 years old in good health.

The chain joins TRBV28 to TRBJ2-7; tentatively, D is TRBD2 (6 bases). The V and J ends lost 6 bases and 3 bases respectively, with 9 bases between them. CDR3 size: 12 residues. Germline-derived CDR1 and CDR2 are MDHEN and SYDVKM. The CDR3 nucleotides are TGTGCCAGCAGCCAAGCGGGCTACGAGCAGTACTTC. It encodes CASSQAGYEQYF.

The J gene is TRBJ2-5, the V gene TRBV7-9; TRBD2 matches at 13 bases. This CDR3 is built from 16 residues. V lost 4 bases, J lost 4 bases, and 6 bases stayed unmatched. In germline, CDR1 is SEHNR, CDR2 FQNEAQ (reference sequence). CDR3 sequence: CASSYRTSGGVETQYF. The DNA for the CDR3 is TGTGCCAGCAGCTACCGGACTAGCGGGGGTGTAGAGACCCAGTACTTC. The variable domain in full, completed from reference TRBV7-9 and TRBJ2-5, reads DTGVSQNPRHKITKRGQNVTFRCDPISEHNRLYWYRQTLGQGPEFLTYFQNEAQLEKSRLLSDRFSAERPKGSFSTLEIQRTEQGDSAMYLCASSYRTSGGVETQYFGPGTRLLVL.

V usage is TRBV6-5 and J usage is TRBJ2-7; D unclear. With 6 bases removed from V and 6 bases from J, the gap between germline ends came to 9 bases. The length of the CDR3 is 11 residues. Germline-derived CDR1 and CDR2 are MNHEY and SVGAGI. The CDR3 spells CASRGSGEQYF. DNA of the CDR3: TGTGCCAGCAGGGGTTCGGGCGAGCAGTACTTC.